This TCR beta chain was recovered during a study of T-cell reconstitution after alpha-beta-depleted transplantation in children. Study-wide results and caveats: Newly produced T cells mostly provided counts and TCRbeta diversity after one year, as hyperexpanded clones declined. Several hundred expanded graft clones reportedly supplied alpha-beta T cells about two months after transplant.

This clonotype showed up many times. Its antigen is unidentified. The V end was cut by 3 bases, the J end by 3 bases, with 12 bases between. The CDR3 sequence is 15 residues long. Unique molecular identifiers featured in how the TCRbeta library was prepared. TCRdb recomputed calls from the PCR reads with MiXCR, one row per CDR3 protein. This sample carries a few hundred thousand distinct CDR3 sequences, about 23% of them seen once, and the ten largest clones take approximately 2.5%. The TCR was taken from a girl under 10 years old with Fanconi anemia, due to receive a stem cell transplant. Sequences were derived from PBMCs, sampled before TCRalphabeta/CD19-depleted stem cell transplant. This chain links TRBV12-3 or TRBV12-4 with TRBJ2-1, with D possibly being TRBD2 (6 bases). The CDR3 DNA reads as TGTGCCAGCAGTTTGAGCGGCGGGAACTACAATGAGCAGTTCTTC. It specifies CASSLSGGNYNEQFF.